Below, 17 T cell receptor beta chains from the same sample are listed, as sequenced in a study of T cells in Graves' hyperthyroidism and ophthalmopathy. RNA transcripts gave rise to amplified TCR beta CDR3 regions. HTBI primers were the set used in a first-round RT-PCR of the TCR CDR3. One entry per CDR3 protein results from TCRdb running MiXCR on the multiplex PCR reads. The sample shows about 320,000 distinct CDR3 sequences, roughly 15% of them seen only once. Sequences were obtained from blood. The receptor set was obtained from a man between 25 and 39 years old with Graves' hyperthyroidism.

This clonotype was recorded at least ten times. This chain uses TRBV20-1 with TRBJ1-1; perhaps TRBD1 as D (6 bases). CDR1 is DFQATT, CDR2 SNEGSKA, per germline (reference sequence). The length of the CDR3 is 15 residues. Deletions cut 0 bases from V and 7 bases from J, with 18 bases between. In nucleotides, the CDR3 is TGCAGTGCTAGAGAATTGGGAGGGGGAGGACTTGAAGCTTTCTTT. It codes for CSARELGGGGLEAFF.

This clonotype has a handful of counts. J is TRBJ2-1 and V is TRBV19, with TRBD2 matching over 8 bases. CDR1 is LNHDA and CDR2 is SQIVND in the germline V gene (reference sequence). J was trimmed by 4 bases and V by 3 bases; bases with no gene match: 8. The CDR3 runs 16 residues. Written as DNA, the CDR3 is TGTGCCAGTAGTATCCCCGGGGGGGTGGGGTACAATGAGCAGTTCTTC. Translating it yields CASSIPGGVGYNEQFF.

The rearrangement joins TRBV5-1 to TRBJ2-7; 9 bases line up with TRBD2. In germline, CDR1 is SGHRS, CDR2 YFSETQ. This CDR3 is built from 15 residues. J lost 2 bases, V lost 3 bases, and 6 bases had no gene match. This CDR3 reads CASSSLAGPPYEQYF. DNA of the CDR3: TGCGCCAGCAGCTCCCTAGCGGGACCCCCCTACGAGCAGTACTTC.

This clonotype came up a few times. The chain carries TRBV2 and TRBJ2-3; D gene unclear. The length of the CDR3 is 12 residues. Germline V gene data show CDR1 as SNHLY and CDR2 as FYNNEI. With 1 base removed from V and 7 bases from J, the gap between germline ends came to 6 bases. Written as DNA, the CDR3 is TGTGCCAGCAGTGAAGATCCGAATACGCAGTATTTT. Its translation is CASSEDPNTQYF. The full variable domain, rest sourced from reference TRBV2 and TRBJ2-3, is EPEVTQTPSHQVTQMGQEVILRCVPISNHLYFYWYRQILGQKVEFLVSFYNNEISEKSEIFDDQFSVERPDGSNFTLKIRSTKLEDSAMYFCASSEDPNTQYFGPGTRLTVL.

This chain links TRBV7-9 with TRBJ2-1; unclear D gene. This CDR3 has 14 residues. Trimming removed 6 bases at V and 0 bases at J, with 9 bases between. Germline V gene sequence: CDR1 SEHNR, CDR2 FQNEAQ (reference sequence). Here the CDR3 reads CASSHGSSYNEQFF. As DNA, the CDR3 is TGTGCCAGCAGTCACGGAAGCTCCTACAATGAGCAGTTCTTC.

This clonotype has ten or more counts. The chain uses TRBV6-5 and TRBJ1-2, with D possibly matching TRBD1 (6 bases). In germline, CDR1 is MNHEY, CDR2 SVGAGI. The CDR3 consists of 15 residues. The V end lost 0 bases, the J end lost 5 bases, and 13 bases lay between the germline ends. The DNA for the CDR3 is TGTGCCAGCAGTTACTCGCCAGGGGAGTATTATGGCTACACCTTC. Translated, it gives CASSYSPGEYYGYTF.

This clonotype has only a few counts. This sequence joins TRBV29-1 and TRBJ2-1; D is unclear. The CDR3 sequence is 11 residues long. CDR1 and CDR2 from the germline V gene are SQVTM and ANQGSEA. Trimming pared 8 bases from V and 0 bases from J, leaving 5 bases between. The CDR3 DNA reads as TGCAGCACCAGCTCCTACAATGAGCAGTTCTTC. It codes for CSTSSYNEQFF.

V is TRBV30 and J is TRBJ1-1; 8 bases map to TRBD1. CDR1 GTSNPN and CDR2 SVGIG come from the germline V gene (reference sequence). V dropped 3 bases and J dropped 12; count of bases not matched to a gene: 9. The CDR3 runs to 12 residues. CDR3: CAWSPLRTGTFF. CDR3 in DNA: TGTGCCTGGAGCCCCCTCAGGACAGGGACTTTCTTT.

This clonotype came up many times. The J gene is TRBJ2-1, the V gene TRBV27; TRBD2 matches at 9 bases. Germline values: CDR1 MNHEY, CDR2 SMNVEV (reference sequence). The J segment lost 6 bases and the V segment lost 5 bases, leaving 11 bases of the junction unmatched. The CDR3 contains 16 residues. The CDR3 coding sequence is TGTGCCAGCAGTACACTAGCGGGTGCATTGCTCAATGAGCAGTTCTTC. Translation gives CASSTLAGALLNEQFF.

This clonotype was recorded at least ten times. The chain combines TRBV27 with TRBJ1-1; D possibly corresponds to TRBD1 (6 bases). The CDR3 sequence is 12 residues long. CDR1 and CDR2 (germline): MNHEY, SMNVEV (reference sequence). The V end lost 10 bases, the J end lost 10 bases, and 19 bases lay between the germline ends. CDR3: CAMEGPGDLAFF. The CDR3, as DNA: TGTGCCATGGAGGGGCCAGGGGATCTAGCTTTCTTT.

This chain connects TRBV12-3 or TRBV12-4 to TRBJ2-5; no clear D gene. Between the trimmed V and J ends, which lost 6 bases and 5 bases, there was a span of 16 bases. The CDR3 totals 14 residues. The CDR3: CASSPPDFPETQYF. The CDR3 DNA follows: TGTGCCAGCAGCCCCCCAGACTTCCCCGAGACCCAGTACTTC.

This clonotype occurred many times. This chain connects TRBV14 to TRBJ2-3; D uncertain. V dropped 0 bases and J dropped 3 bases, with 10 bases sitting between them. This CDR3 spans 15 amino acids. Germline-derived CDR1 and CDR2 are SGHDN and FVKESK. CDR3 sequence: CASSQEKWFTDTQYF. CDR3 sequence (DNA): TGTGCCAGCAGCCAAGAGAAGTGGTTTACAGATACGCAGTATTTT.

Concerning this clonotype itself: At one end the junction does not follow the germline gene, possibly because of a read error. The chain carries TRBV5-1 and TRBJ2-1; TRBD2 might be the D (6 bases). This CDR3 has 14 residues. Germline V gene sequence: CDR1 SGHRS, CDR2 YFSETQ. The DNA for the CDR3 is TGCGCCAGCAGCTTAGAAGCGGACTACAATGACCAGTTCTTC. Protein: CASSLEADYNDQFF.

This clonotype was observed at least ten times. The chain has TRBV12-3 or TRBV12-4 and TRBJ2-7, with a possible D match to TRBD2 (6 bases). Trimming cost V 2 bases and J 3 bases, with 14 bases left between them. The CDR3 has 15 residues. Here the CDR3 DNA reads TGTGCCAGCAGTTTAACGGGACTGGGGCGCTACGAGCAGTACTTC. Its translation: CASSLTGLGRYEQYF.

This clonotype was recorded at least ten times. The CDR3 region has the DNA TGCGCCAGCAGCATCACAGGGGGGAATCAGCCCCAGCATTTT. As protein: CASSITGGNQPQHF. The V call is TRBV5-1, the J call TRBJ1-5, with TRBD1 matching 8 bases. After removal of 4 bases from V and 4 bases from J, the junction contained 4 bases not matched to a gene. The germline CDR1 and CDR2 sequences are SGHRS and YFSETQ. This CDR3 has 14 residues. The full variable domain, rest sourced from reference TRBV5-1 and TRBJ1-5, is KAGVTQTPRYLIKTRGQQVTLSCSPISGHRSVSWYQQTPGQGLQFLFEYFSETQRNKGNFPGRFSGRQFSNSRSEMNVSTLELGDSALYLCASSITGGNQPQHFGDGTRLSIL.

This clonotype was counted ten times or more. The V call is TRBV5-1, the J call TRBJ2-7; D gene unclear. This CDR3 is built from 13 residues. V shed 4 bases and J shed 0 bases, with 8 bases lying between them. The V gene's germline CDR1 is SGHRS and CDR2 YFSETQ. CDR3 in DNA: TGCGCCAGCAGCAATTCCGCCTCCTACGAGCAGTACTTC. Encoded protein: CASSNSASYEQYF.

This clonotype has at least ten counts. This chain connects TRBV6-5 to TRBJ1-5; the D gene is possibly TRBD1 (6 bases). Germline V CDR1 and CDR2: MNHEY, SVGAGI. V lost 0 bases to trimming and J lost 2 bases, with 17 bases between them. This CDR3 contains 18 residues. As DNA, the CDR3 is TGTGCCAGCAGTTACTCGGTCGGGGCGGGGGGCCGCAATCAGCCCCAGCATTTT. As protein: CASSYSVGAGGRNQPQHF.